The 14 T cell receptor beta chains below come from one sample, sequenced in a study of blood T cell repertoires in COVID-19. Sequencing was performed with immunoSEQ multiplex PCR; in TCRdb, only in-frame clones are kept and a portion is missing. The sample yields about 120,000 clones, over 65% seen once. Sequencing was done on a sample of peripheral blood. The receptor source for this set is an elderly woman with acute or convalescent COVID-19.

This rearrangement joins TRBV3-1 (or the pseudogene TRBV3-2) to TRBJ1-2; TRBD1 agrees at 10 bases. Germline assignment: CDR1 LGHDT and CDR2 YNNKEL (reference sequence). V lost 6 bases and J lost 6; bases outside the gene matches: 19. The CDR3 runs to 18 residues. The CDR3 DNA follows: TGTGCCAGCAGTCGAATAGGGGGGACAGGGGTAATTTCTAATGGCTACACCTTC. This encodes CASSRIGGTGVISNGYTF.

The chain has TRBV5-6 and TRBJ2-1, with D hard to call. Trimming took off 2 bases at V and 8 bases at J, with 8 bases between the two ends. CDR3 length: 12 amino acids. Germline V gene data show CDR1 as SGHDT and CDR2 as YYEEEE. In DNA, the CDR3 is TGTGCCAGCAGCTTCGACACAGATGAGCAGTTCTTC. It is translated as CASSFDTDEQFF.

The chain combines TRBV27 with TRBJ1-5; no firm D call. This CDR3 comprises 14 residues. The V end was cut by 6 bases, the J end by 6 bases, with 15 bases between. The germline CDR1 and CDR2 sequences are MNHEY and SMNVEV (reference sequence). This CDR3 reads CASRSNQRIQPQHF. CDR3 DNA sequence: TGTGCCAGCAGATCGAACCAGAGGATTCAGCCCCAGCATTTT.

The CDR3 nucleotides are TGTGCCAGCAGTTCCAGGTATCTTGCTGAAGCTTTCTTT. It encodes CASSSRYLAEAFF. The V and J genes are TRBV12-3 or TRBV12-4 and TRBJ1-1; D is uncertain. V lost 4 bases, J lost 6 bases, and 12 bases lay in between. CDR3 length: 13 amino acids.

The V call is TRBV5-4, the J call TRBJ1-4; 10 bases agree with TRBD1. J was trimmed by 8 bases and V by 3 bases; bases with no gene match: 10. The CDR3 has 16 amino acids. Germline CDR1 is SGHNT and CDR2 is YYREEE (reference sequence). CDR3 nucleotides: TGTGCCAGCAGCTCTGGCGGACAGGGGGAAGCGGAAAAACTGTTTTTT. As protein: CASSSGGQGEAEKLFF. Full variable domain (remainder filled in from reference TRBV5-4 and TRBJ1-4): ETGVTQSPTHLIKTRGQQVTLRCSSQSGHNTVSWYQQALGQGPQFIFQYYREEENGRGNFPPRFSGLQFPNYSSELNVNALELDDSALYLCASSSGGQGEAEKLFFGSGTQLSVL.

The rearrangement links TRBV18 to TRBJ1-5; D is possibly TRBD1 (6 bases). Germline V CDR1 and CDR2: KGHSH, LQKENI. The CDR3 contains 13 residues. V gave up 5 bases and J gave up 3 bases, with 8 bases separating them. CDR3 sequence reads: CASSSGVNQPQHF. The CDR3 DNA reads TGTGCCAGCTCATCAGGGGTCAATCAGCCCCAGCATTTT.

This clone was recorded only once. CDR3 sequence: CASSQVRSSTDTQYF. In DNA form, the CDR3 reads TGTGCCAGCAGCCAAGTGCGATCTAGCACAGATACGCAGTATTTT. This sequence joins TRBV3-1 (or the pseudogene TRBV3-2) and TRBJ2-3, with D unresolved. CDR1 LGHDT and CDR2 YNNKEL come from the germline V gene (reference sequence). This CDR3 has 15 residues. Trimming shortened V by 1 base and J by 0 bases, and 8 bases separated the two germline ends.

The CDR3 spells CASSYWEEGQYF. CDR3 DNA sequence: TGTGCCAGCAGTTACTGGGAAGAGGGGCAGTATTTT. The rearrangement links TRBV6-2 or TRBV6-3 to TRBJ2-3, with D perhaps TRBD2 (5 bases). The CDR3 spans 12 residues. Germline V CDR1 and CDR2: MNHEY, SVGEGT. V lost 1 base and J 11 bases, leaving 10 bases between the germline ends.

The chain employs TRBV27 and TRBJ1-2, with a weak D call TRBD1 (6 bases). The V gene lost 3 bases and the J gene lost 5 bases, with 16 bases spanning the gap. The CDR3 consists of 15 residues. Per germline, CDR1 MNHEY and CDR2 SMNVEV (reference sequence). The DNA of the CDR3 is TGTGCCAGCAGTTTGAAGGGGGGGACGTTATATGGCTACACCTTC. It encodes CASSLKGGTLYGYTF.

This clone has only a few counts. This chain uses TRBV6-5 with TRBJ2-1, with TRBD2 matching over 10 bases. This CDR3 region has 15 residues. Germline V gives CDR1 MNHEY, CDR2 SVGAGI. J was trimmed by 10 bases and V by 2 bases; bases with no gene match: 8. In DNA, the CDR3 is TGTGCCAGCAGTTACGCCGGGACTAGCGCTAGGGAGCAGTTCTTC. Its translation: CASSYAGTSAREQFF.

This chain joins TRBV7-9 and TRBJ2-3; 12 bases agree with TRBD1. The CDR3 has 24 amino acids. V lost 5 bases and J lost 0; bases outside the gene matches: 27. CDR1 SEHNR and CDR2 FQNEAQ come from the germline V gene (reference sequence). The CDR3 sequence: CASSTKTGTGGLEREVASTDTQYF. The CDR3 bases are TGTGCCAGCAGCACCAAAACCGGGACAGGGGGCTTGGAGCGGGAGGTAGCTAGCACAGATACGCAGTATTTT. The full variable domain, completed using reference TRBV7-9 and TRBJ2-3, is DTGVSQNPRHKITKRGQNVTFRCDPISEHNRLYWYRQTLGQGPEFLTYFQNEAQLEKSRLLSDRFSAERPKGSFSTLEIQRTEQGDSAMYLCASSTKTGTGGLEREVASTDTQYFGPGTRLTVL.

This clone was seen just once. V gene TRBV28 combines with J gene TRBJ1-2; 7 positions match TRBD1. J gave up 7 bases and V 6 bases, and 11 bases lay outside the gene matches. The CDR3 has 14 residues. Germline CDR1 and CDR2: MDHEN and SYDVKM. The CDR3 sequence: CASRPRQGPAGYTF. The CDR3 DNA reads as TGTGCCAGCAGACCACGACAGGGTCCAGCTGGCTACACCTTC.

The V gene is TRBV6-1, the J gene TRBJ1-4, with D possibly matching TRBD1 (6 bases). V was shortened by 1 base and J by 0 bases, with 6 bases between the two germline ends. Germline V gene sequence: CDR1 MNHNS, CDR2 SASEGT. This CDR3 region has 15 residues. CDR3 sequence: CASSEGTATNEKLFF. The CDR3 DNA sequence: TGTGCCAGCAGTGAAGGGACAGCAACTAATGAAAAACTGTTTTTT.

This clone was detected only once. As DNA, the CDR3 is TGCGCCAGCAGTTGGCAGGACAGCTTTAATTGGGGAACTGAAGCTTTCTTT. It is translated as CASSWQDSFNWGTEAFF. J is TRBJ1-1 and V is TRBV4-1; D may be TRBD1 (6 bases). This CDR3 is 17 amino acids long. In germline, CDR1 is MGHRA, CDR2 YSYEKL. V gave up 6 bases and J gave up 5 bases, with 25 bases separating them.